The 6 T cell receptor beta chains listed next were all sequenced from one sample in a study of T cells in Graves' hyperthyroidism and ophthalmopathy. It was RNA transcripts that yielded the amplified TCR beta CDR3 regions. HTBI primers drove first-round RT-PCR of the TCR CDR3. Each CDR3 protein is one row after TCRdb ran MiXCR on the multiplex PCR reads. The data hold just over 550,000 distinct CDR3 sequences, with about 45% observed a single time. The sample was peripheral blood or thyroid tissue (not recorded which). These TCRs come from a woman aged 18-35 years with Graves' hyperthyroidism.

This clonotype has ten or more counts. The chain carries TRBV20-1 and TRBJ2-7, with D perhaps matching TRBD1 or TRBD2 (6 bases each). V was shortened by 5 bases and J by 2 bases, with 16 bases between the two germline ends. CDR3 length: 14 residues. CDR1 DFQATT and CDR2 SNEGSKA come from the germline V gene (reference sequence). This CDR3 reads CSALEGGGPYEQYF. The CDR3, as DNA: TGCAGTGCTCTAGAGGGGGGCGGTCCCTACGAGCAGTACTTC.

The rearrangement uses TRBV15 and TRBJ1-1; D gene ambiguous. The CDR3 loop spans 14 amino acids. The germline gives CDR1 LNHNV, CDR2 YYDKDF (reference sequence). Between the trimmed V and J ends, which lost 3 bases and 7 bases, there was a span of 15 bases. The CDR3, as DNA: TGTGCCACCAGCAGGGACGGTGCACGGGGTGAAGCTTTCTTT. As protein: CATSRDGARGEAFF.

The genes are TRBV15 and TRBJ1-5; 8 positions agree with TRBD1. This CDR3 region has 15 residues. V was clipped by 1 base and J by 5 bases; unmatched bases: 4. CDR1 and CDR2 (germline): LNHNV, YYDKDF (reference sequence). The DNA for the CDR3 is TGTGCCACCAGCAGAGTGACGACAGGGGATCAGCCCCAGCATTTT. This sequence encodes CATSRVTTGDQPQHF.

The chain links TRBV7-8 to TRBJ2-2, with D tentatively TRBD1 or TRBD2 (6 bases each). Per germline, CDR1 SGHVS and CDR2 FQNEAQ. Deletions cut 2 bases from V and 6 bases from J, with 10 bases between. This CDR3 has 14 residues. The CDR3 region has the DNA TGTGCCAGCAGCTTAACGGGGGCGCCCGGGGAGCTGTTTTTT. Amino acids: CASSLTGAPGELFF.

This clonotype occurred a few times. The V and J genes are TRBV11-1 and TRBJ2-7; 10 bases are shared with TRBD1. The junction had 13 bases not matched to a gene; V was cut back by 5 bases and J by 0 bases. CDR1 SGHAT and CDR2 FQDESV come from the germline V gene (reference sequence). The CDR3 spans 18 residues. The DNA for the CDR3 is TGTGCCAGCAGCGAAAGGGACAGGGGCGGATTGAGCTCCTACGAGCAGTACTTC. The encoded protein is CASSERDRGGLSSYEQYF.

This clonotype came up a few times. This chain joins TRBV11-2 and TRBJ2-7; D may be TRBD1 (6 bases). The CDR3 is 15 residues long. The germline V gene has CDR1 SGHAT and CDR2 FQNNGV. Trimming took off 0 bases at V and 5 bases at J, with 14 bases between the two ends. The CDR3: CASSLEGGRPDEQYF. The CDR3 DNA follows: TGTGCCAGCAGCTTAGAAGGGGGACGCCCGGACGAGCAGTACTTC.